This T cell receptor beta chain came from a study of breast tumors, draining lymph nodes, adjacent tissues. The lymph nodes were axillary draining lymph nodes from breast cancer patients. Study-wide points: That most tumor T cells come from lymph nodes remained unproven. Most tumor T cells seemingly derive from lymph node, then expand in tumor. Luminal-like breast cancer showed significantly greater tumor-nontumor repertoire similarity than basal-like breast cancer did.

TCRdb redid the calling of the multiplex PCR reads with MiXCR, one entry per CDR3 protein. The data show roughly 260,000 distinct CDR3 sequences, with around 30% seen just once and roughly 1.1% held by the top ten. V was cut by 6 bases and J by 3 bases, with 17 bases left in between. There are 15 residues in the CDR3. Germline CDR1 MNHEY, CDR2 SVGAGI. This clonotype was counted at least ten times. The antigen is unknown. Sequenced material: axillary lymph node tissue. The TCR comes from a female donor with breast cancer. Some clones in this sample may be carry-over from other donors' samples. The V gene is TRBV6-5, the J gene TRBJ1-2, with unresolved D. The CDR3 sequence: CASRKGGRTDYGYTF. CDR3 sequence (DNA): TGTGCCAGCAGAAAGGGAGGCAGGACCGACTATGGCTACACCTTC.